A selection of T cell receptor beta chains follows, all from one sample in a study of blood T cells in healthy people across ages. TCRdb analysed the 5' RACE reads with MiXCR anew, one entry per CDR3 protein. The top ten clones hold about 18% of a sample with around 620,000 distinct CDR3 sequences, roughly 29% of them seen once. Specimen: blood. These receptors came from a woman between 65 and 79 years old in good health. Both conserved end residues are part of each CDR3. D genes are given only for firm matches. A clone size is listed for some rows: how often the clone was seen (once, few, many), or a class if it is expanded.

d_call: TRBD2
clone_size: -
v_call: TRBV7-6
j_call: TRBJ2-1
cdr3_nt: TGTGCCAGCAGCTTTAGCGGGGGCCTAGTTCAGTACAATGAGCAGTTCTTC
cdr3_aa: CASSFSGGLVQYNEQFF

d_call: -
clone_size: -
v_call: TRBV27
j_call: TRBJ1-4
cdr3_nt: TGTGCCAGCACCATGACGAAGGGAACTAATGAAAAACTGTTTTTT
cdr3_aa: CASTMTKGTNEKLFF

d_call: TRBD1
clone_size: -
v_call: TRBV15
j_call: TRBJ1-2
cdr3_nt: TGTGCCACTACATCCGGGACAGCTAACTATGGCTACACCTTC
cdr3_aa: CATTSGTANYGYTF

d_call: TRBD1
clone_size: few
v_call: TRBV12-3/TRBV12-4
j_call: TRBJ1-4
cdr3_nt: TGTGCCAGCAGTTTATCGGACAGGCGCAAACTGTTTTTT
cdr3_aa: CASSLSDRRKLFF

d_call: TRBD1
clone_size: few
v_call: TRBV7-3
j_call: TRBJ2-1
cdr3_nt: TGTGCCAGCAGCCCCGGGACAGGTCCCTACAATGAGCAGTTCTTC
cdr3_aa: CASSPGTGPYNEQFF

d_call: -
clone_size: few
v_call: TRBV5-1
j_call: TRBJ2-1
cdr3_nt: TGCGCCAGCAGCTTCGGGCAGGGGCCCTACAATGAGCAGTTCTTC
cdr3_aa: CASSFGQGPYNEQFF

d_call: TRBD2
clone_size: -
v_call: TRBV29-1
j_call: TRBJ2-7
cdr3_nt: TGCAGCGTTGATACGGGAGGCTACGAGCAGTACTTC
cdr3_aa: CSVDTGGYEQYF

d_call: -
clone_size: few
v_call: TRBV7-9
j_call: TRBJ1-4
cdr3_nt: TGTGCCTGCAGCCGGCAGGGAGGCACTAATGAAAAACTGTTTTTT
cdr3_aa: CACSRQGGTNEKLFF

d_call: -
clone_size: -
v_call: TRBV30
j_call: TRBJ1-6
cdr3_nt: TGTGCCTGGAAGTGGGGCAGGAGTCCGATGGATAATTCACCCCTCCACTTT
cdr3_aa: CAWKWGRSPMDNSPLHF

d_call: -
clone_size: -
v_call: TRBV20-1
j_call: TRBJ2-7
cdr3_nt: TGCAGTGCCAACGGGGGACTGATTTACGAGCAGTACTTC
cdr3_aa: CSANGGLIYEQYF

d_call: TRBD2
clone_size: -
v_call: TRBV12-3/TRBV12-4
j_call: TRBJ2-3
cdr3_nt: TGTGCCAGCAGTTTACAGGGACTAGCGGGAATCCCAGATACGCAGTATTTT
cdr3_aa: CASSLQGLAGIPDTQYF

d_call: -
clone_size: -
v_call: TRBV7-9
j_call: TRBJ1-6
cdr3_nt: TGTGCCAGCAGCGCTCAGGCCGATTCACCCCTCCACTTT
cdr3_aa: CASSAQADSPLHF

d_call: -
clone_size: few
v_call: TRBV5-1
j_call: TRBJ2-5
cdr3_nt: TGCGCCAGCAGCTTGTCAGGGGCCTTCCAAGAGACCCAGTACTTC
cdr3_aa: CASSLSGAFQETQYF

d_call: -
clone_size: -
v_call: TRBV6-6
j_call: TRBJ2-1
cdr3_nt: TGTGCCAGCAGTTACAATGGGGGGTCCTACAATGAGCAGTTCTTC
cdr3_aa: CASSYNGGSYNEQFF